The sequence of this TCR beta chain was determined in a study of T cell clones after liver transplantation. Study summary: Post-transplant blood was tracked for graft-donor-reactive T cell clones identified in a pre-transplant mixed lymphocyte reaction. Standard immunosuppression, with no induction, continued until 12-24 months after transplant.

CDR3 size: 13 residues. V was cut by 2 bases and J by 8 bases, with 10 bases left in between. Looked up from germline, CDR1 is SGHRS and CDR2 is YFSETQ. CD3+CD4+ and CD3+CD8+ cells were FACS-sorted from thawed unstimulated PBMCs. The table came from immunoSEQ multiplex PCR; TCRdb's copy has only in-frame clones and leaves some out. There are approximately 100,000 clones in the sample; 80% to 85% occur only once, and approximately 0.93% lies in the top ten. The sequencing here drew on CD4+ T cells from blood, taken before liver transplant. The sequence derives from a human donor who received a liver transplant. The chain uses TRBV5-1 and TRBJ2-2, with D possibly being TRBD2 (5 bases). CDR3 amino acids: CASSFGGSGELFF. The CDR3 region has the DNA TGCGCCAGCAGCTTTGGAGGTTCTGGGGAGCTGTTTTTT.